This record covers a single T cell receptor (beta chain). This record belongs to a study of CD8+CD57+ T cells in acquired aplastic anemia. Study information: Mean yield of DNA from sorted CD4+ and CD8+ cells was roughly 3.4 ug. CD4+ cell libraries from healthy donors averaged approximately 9.8 million reads.

The V end was cut by 5 bases, the J end by 9 bases, with 11 bases between. Germline CDR1 is SGHVT and CDR2 is SQSDAQ. The CDR3 sequence is 13 residues long. TCR beta VDJ and CDR3 were profiled, and genomic DNA was the template. TCRdb analysed the reads with MiXCR anew, one entry per CDR3 protein. The repertoire holds 150,000 to 200,000 distinct CDR3 sequences, with 55% to 80% as singletons. This chain joins TRBV7-4 and TRBJ1-6; D unresolved. Material for sequencing was sorted CD4+, CD8+, or CD8+CD57+ T cells (not recorded which) from PBMCs. The sequence derives from a human donor in good health. This CDR3 is CASSPGFSSPLHF. Written as DNA, the CDR3 is TGTGCCAGCAGCCCCGGGTTTAGTTCACCCCTCCACTTT.